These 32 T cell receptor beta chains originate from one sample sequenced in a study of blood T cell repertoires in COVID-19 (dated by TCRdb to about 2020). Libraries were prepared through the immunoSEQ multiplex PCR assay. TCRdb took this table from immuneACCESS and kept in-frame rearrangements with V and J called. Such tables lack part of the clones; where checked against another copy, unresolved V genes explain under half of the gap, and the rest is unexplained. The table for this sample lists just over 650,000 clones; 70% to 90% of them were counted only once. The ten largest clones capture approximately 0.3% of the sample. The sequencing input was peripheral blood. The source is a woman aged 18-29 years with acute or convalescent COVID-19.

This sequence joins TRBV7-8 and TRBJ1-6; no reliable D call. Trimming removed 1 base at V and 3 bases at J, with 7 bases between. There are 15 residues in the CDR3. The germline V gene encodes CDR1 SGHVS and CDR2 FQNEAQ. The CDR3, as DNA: TGTGCCAGCAGCTTAGTAGCGGACTATAATTCACCCCTCCACTTT. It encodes CASSLVADYNSPLHF.

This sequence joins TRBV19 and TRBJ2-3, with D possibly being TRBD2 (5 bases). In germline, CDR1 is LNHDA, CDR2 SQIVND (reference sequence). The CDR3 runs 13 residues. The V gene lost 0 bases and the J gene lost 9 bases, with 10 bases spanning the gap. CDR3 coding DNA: TGTGCCAGTAGTATAGACGGACTTACAACGCAGTATTTT. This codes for CASSIDGLTTQYF.

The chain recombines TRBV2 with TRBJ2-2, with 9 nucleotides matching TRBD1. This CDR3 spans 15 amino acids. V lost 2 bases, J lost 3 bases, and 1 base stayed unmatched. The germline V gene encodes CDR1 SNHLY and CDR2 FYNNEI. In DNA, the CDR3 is TGTGCCAGCAGTGAACGGACAGGGGACACCGGGGAGCTGTTTTTT. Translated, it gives CASSERTGDTGELFF.

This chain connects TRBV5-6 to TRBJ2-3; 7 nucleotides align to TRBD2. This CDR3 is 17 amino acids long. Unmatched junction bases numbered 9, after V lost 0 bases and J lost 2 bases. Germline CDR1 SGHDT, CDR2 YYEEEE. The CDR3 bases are TGTGCCAGCAGCTTGGTGGCGGCGGGACTAACCACAGATACGCAGTATTTT. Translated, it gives CASSLVAAGLTTDTQYF.

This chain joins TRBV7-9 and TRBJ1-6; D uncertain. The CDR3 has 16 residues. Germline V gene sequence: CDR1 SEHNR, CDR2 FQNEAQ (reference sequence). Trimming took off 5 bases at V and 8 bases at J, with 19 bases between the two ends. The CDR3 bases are TGTGCCAGCAGCCGAAATTTTGGGCCAACGGATTCACCCCTCCACTTT. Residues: CASSRNFGPTDSPLHF.

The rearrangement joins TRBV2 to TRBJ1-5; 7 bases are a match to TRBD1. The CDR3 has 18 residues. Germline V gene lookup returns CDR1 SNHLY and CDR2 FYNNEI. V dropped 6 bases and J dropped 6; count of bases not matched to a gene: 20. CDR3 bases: TGTGCCAGCAGCCCCAGTACAGGGGCGTTATTGCTTAGTCAGCCCCAGCATTTT. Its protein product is CASSPSTGALLLSQPQHF. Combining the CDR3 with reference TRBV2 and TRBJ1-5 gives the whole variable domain EPEVTQTPSHQVTQMGQEVILRCVPISNHLYFYWYRQILGQKVEFLVSFYNNEISEKSEIFDDQFSVERPDGSNFTLKIRSTKLEDSAMYFCASSPSTGALLLSQPQHFGDGTRLSIL.

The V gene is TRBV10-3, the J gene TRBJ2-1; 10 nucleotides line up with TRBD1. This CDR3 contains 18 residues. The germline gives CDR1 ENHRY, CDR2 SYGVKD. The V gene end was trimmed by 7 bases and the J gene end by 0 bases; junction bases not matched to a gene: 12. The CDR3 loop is CAIMQTGGPQSSYNEQFF. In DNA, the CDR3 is TGTGCCATCATGCAGACAGGGGGCCCTCAGAGCTCCTACAATGAGCAGTTCTTC.

CDR3 coding DNA: TGTGCCAGCAGTGAACGTCCCGGGACAGGACGGGACACCATATATTTT. It specifies CASSERPGTGRDTIYF. This chain links TRBV6-1 with TRBJ1-3; TRBD1 matches 8 bases. V lost 2 bases, J lost 8 bases, and 11 bases stayed unmatched. Germline lookup yields CDR1 MNHNS and CDR2 SASEGT. The CDR3 loop spans 16 amino acids.

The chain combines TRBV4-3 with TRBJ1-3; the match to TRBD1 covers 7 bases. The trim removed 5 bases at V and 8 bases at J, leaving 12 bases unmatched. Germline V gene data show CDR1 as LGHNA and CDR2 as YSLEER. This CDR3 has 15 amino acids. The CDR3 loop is CASSSRTGSWDTIYF. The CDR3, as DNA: TGCGCCAGCAGCTCTCGGACAGGTAGTTGGGACACCATATATTTT.

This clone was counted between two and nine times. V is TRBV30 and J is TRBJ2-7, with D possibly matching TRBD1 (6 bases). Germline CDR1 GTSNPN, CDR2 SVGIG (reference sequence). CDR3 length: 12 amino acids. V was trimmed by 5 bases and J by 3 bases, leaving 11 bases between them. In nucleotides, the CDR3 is TGTGCCTGGTCAGGGGTTGTCTACGAGCAGTACTTC. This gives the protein CAWSGVVYEQYF.

The CDR3 spells CASSYDHRVNYGYTF. The CDR3 DNA is TGTGCCAGCAGTTATGACCACAGGGTTAACTATGGCTACACCTTC. This chain connects TRBV6-6 to TRBJ1-2; weak D call: TRBD1 (6 bases). CDR1 is MNHNY, CDR2 SVGAGI, per germline (reference sequence). This CDR3 comprises 15 residues. V was cut by 3 bases and J by 1 base, with 12 bases left in between.

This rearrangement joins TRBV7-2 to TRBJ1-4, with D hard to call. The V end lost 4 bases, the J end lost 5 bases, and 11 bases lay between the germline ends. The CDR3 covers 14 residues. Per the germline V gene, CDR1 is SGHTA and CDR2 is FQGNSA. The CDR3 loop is CASSWAGRNEKLFF. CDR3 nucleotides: TGTGCCAGCAGCTGGGCGGGTCGAAATGAAAAACTGTTTTTT.

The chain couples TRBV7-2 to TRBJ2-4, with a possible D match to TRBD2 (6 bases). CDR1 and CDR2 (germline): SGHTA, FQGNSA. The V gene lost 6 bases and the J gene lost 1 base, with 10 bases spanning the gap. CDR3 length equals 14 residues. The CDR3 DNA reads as TGTGCCAGCAGACTGGCGGGGGCCAAAAACATTCAGTACTTC. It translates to CASRLAGAKNIQYF.

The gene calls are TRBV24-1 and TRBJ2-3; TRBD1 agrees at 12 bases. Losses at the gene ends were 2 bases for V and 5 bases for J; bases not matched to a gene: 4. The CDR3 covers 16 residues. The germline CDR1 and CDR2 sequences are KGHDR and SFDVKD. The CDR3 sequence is CATSDSGTGGIDTQYF. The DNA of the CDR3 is TGTGCCACCAGTGATTCGGGGACAGGGGGCATAGATACGCAGTATTTT.

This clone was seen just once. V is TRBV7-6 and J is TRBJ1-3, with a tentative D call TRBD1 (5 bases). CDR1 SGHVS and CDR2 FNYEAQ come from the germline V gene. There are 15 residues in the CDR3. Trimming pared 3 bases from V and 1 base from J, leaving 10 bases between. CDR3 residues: CASSFRPGSGNTIYF. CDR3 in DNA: TGTGCCAGCAGCTTCCGTCCAGGGTCTGGAAACACCATATATTTT.

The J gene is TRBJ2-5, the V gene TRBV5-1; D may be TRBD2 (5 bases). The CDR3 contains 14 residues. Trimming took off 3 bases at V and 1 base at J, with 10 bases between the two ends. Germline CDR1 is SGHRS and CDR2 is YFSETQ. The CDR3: CASSSKGVQETQYF. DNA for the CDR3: TGCGCCAGCAGCTCGAAGGGAGTCCAAGAGACCCAGTACTTC.

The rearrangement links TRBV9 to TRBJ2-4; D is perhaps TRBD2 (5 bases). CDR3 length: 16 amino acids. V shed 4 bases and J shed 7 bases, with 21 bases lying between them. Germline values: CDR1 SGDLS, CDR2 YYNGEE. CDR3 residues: CASSPSPGETLNIQYF. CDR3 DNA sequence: TGTGCCAGCAGCCCGTCTCCCGGGGAAACGCTGAACATTCAGTACTTC.

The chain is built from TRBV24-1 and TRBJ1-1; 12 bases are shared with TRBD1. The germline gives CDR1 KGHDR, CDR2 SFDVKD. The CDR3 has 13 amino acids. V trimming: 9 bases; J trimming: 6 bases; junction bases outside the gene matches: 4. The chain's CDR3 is CATEGQGASEAFF. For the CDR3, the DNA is TGTGCCACCGAGGGACAGGGGGCGTCTGAAGCTTTCTTT.

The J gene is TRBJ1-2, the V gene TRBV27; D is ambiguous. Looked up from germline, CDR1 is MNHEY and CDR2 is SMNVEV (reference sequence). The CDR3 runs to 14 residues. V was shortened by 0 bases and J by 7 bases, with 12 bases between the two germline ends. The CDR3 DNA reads TGTGCCAGCAGTTTATCCCGGGGTTCTGGTGGCTACACCTTC. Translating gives CASSLSRGSGGYTF.

This chain's CDR3 is CASSLRVLETQYF. The CDR3 region has the DNA TGTGCCAGCAGCTTACGGGTCCTCGAGACCCAGTACTTC. The genes are TRBV13 and TRBJ2-5; the D is unclear. This CDR3 is 13 amino acids long. The germline V gene has CDR1 PRHDT and CDR2 FYEKMQ (reference sequence). The V gene lost 2 bases and the J gene lost 5 bases, with 9 bases spanning the gap.

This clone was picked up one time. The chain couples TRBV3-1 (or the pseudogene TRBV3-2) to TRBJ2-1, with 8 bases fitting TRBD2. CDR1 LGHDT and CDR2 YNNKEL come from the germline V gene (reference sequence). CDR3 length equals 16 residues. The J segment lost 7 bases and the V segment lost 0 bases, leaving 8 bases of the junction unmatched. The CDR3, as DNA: TGTGCCAGCAGCCAAGATGGCCGGGGGGGCTGGAATGAGCAGTTCTTC. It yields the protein CASSQDGRGGWNEQFF.

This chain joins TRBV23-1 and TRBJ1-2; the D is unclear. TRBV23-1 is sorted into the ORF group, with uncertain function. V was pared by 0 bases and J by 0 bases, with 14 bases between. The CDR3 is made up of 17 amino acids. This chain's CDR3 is CASSQSLQQRANYGYTF. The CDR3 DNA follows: TGCGCCAGCAGTCAATCCCTACAACAGAGAGCTAACTATGGCTACACCTTC.

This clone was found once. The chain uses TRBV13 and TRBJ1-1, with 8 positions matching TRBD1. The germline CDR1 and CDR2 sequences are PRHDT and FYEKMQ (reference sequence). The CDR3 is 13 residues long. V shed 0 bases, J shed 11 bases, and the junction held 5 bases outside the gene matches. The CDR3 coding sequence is TGTGCCAGCAGCTTAGGGGACAGGGTATGGGCTTTCTTT. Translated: CASSLGDRVWAFF.

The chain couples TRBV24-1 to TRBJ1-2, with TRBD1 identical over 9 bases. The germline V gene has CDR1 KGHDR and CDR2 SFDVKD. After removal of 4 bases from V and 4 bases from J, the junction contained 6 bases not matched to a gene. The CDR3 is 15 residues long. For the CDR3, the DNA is TGTGCCACCAGTGACTCAGACAGGGGGGCCTATGGCTACACCTTC. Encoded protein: CATSDSDRGAYGYTF.

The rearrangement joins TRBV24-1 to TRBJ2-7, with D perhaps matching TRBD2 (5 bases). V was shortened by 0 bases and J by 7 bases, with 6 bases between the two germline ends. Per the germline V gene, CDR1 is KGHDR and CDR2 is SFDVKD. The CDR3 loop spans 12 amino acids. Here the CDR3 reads CATSDLGEEQYF. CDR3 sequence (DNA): TGTGCCACCAGTGATTTGGGGGAGGAGCAGTACTTC.

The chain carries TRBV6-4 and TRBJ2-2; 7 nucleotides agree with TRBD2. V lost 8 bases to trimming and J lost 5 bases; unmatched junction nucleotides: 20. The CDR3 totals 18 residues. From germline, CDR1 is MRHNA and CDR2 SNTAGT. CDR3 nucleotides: TGTGCCAGCCCCCAATTGGGAGGGAGGTGTTTTAGAACCGGGGAGCTGTTTTTT. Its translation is CASPQLGGRCFRTGELFF.

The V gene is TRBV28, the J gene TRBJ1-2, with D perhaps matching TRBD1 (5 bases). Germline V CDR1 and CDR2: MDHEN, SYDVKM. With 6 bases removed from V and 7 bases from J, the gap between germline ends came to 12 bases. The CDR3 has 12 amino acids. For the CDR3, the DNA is TGTGCCAGCAGGGTGGGGCATTCTGGCTACACCTTC. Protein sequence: CASRVGHSGYTF.

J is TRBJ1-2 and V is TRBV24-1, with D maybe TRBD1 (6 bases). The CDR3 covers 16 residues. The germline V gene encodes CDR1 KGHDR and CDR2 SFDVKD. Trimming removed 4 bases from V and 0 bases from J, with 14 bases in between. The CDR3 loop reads CATSDPGQNSNYGYTF. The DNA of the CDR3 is TGTGCCACCAGTGACCCCGGACAGAACTCTAACTATGGCTACACCTTC.

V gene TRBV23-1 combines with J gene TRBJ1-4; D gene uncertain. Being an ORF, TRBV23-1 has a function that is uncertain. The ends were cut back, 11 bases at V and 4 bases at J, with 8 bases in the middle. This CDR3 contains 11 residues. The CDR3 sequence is CAPRSNEKLFF. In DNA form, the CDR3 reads TGCGCCCCCCGGAGTAATGAAAAACTGTTTTTT.

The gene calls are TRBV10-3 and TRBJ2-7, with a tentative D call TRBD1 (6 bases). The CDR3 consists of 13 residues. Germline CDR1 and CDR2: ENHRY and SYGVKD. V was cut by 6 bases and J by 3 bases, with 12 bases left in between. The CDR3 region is CAISATGIYEQYF. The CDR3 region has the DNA TGTGCCATCAGCGCTACAGGGATCTACGAGCAGTACTTC.

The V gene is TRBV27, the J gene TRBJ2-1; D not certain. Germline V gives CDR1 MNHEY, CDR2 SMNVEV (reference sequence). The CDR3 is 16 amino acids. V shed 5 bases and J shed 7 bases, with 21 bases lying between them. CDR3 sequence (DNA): TGTGCCAGCAGTCGCCCGCGCGAAGTCTCTAGAAATGAGCAGTTCTTC. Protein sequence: CASSRPREVSRNEQFF.

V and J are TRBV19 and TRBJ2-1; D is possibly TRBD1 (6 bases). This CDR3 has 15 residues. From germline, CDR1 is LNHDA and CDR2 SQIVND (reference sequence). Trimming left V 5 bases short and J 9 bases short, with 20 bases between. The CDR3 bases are TGTGCCAGTAGTCCCGTGGGGGCCCCCCCGGTTGAGCAGTTCTTC. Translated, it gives CASSPVGAPPVEQFF.